The 10 T cell receptor beta chains below all came from one sample that was sequenced in a study of shared clonotypes between healthy human individuals. The data were produced by immunoSEQ multiplex PCR, yet TCRdb's version contains in-frame clones alone and is incomplete. This table has 1,400,000 or so clones, roughly 98.5% appearing once. Sequencing was performed on naive CD4+ T cells sorted from blood. The sample's subset: CD45RA+ positively selected. These receptors came from a man younger than 40 in good health.

This clone was seen once. The chain employs TRBV29-1 and TRBJ2-3; 11 nucleotides align to TRBD2. CDR1 is SQVTM and CDR2 is ANQGSEA in the germline V gene. V lost 4 bases to trimming and J lost 5 bases; unmatched junction nucleotides: 8. The CDR3 length is 15 residues. DNA for the CDR3: TGCAGCGTTGTAAGGGCTAGCGGGGGGCGAGATACGCAGTATTTT. It is translated as CSVVRASGGRDTQYF.

The chain has TRBV5-1 and TRBJ2-1; TRBD2 matches 12 bases. Germline V CDR1 and CDR2: SGHRS, YFSETQ. The CDR3 contains 15 residues. Unmatched junction bases numbered 7, after V lost 4 bases and J lost 8 bases. This CDR3 is CASSHRTSGKDEQFF. The CDR3 DNA reads as TGCGCCAGCAGCCACCGGACTAGCGGGAAGGATGAGCAGTTCTTC.

The gene calls are TRBV7-9 and TRBJ2-6; D is unclear. Germline V lookup: CDR1 SEHNR, CDR2 FQNEAQ (reference sequence). Trimming left V 2 bases short and J 0 bases short, with 2 bases between. There are 14 residues in the CDR3. The CDR3 loop is CASSLTSGANVLTF. The CDR3 DNA sequence: TGTGCCAGCAGCTTAACCTCTGGGGCCAACGTCCTGACTTTC.

In the case of this clone: Germline and junction disagree at one end, which may indicate a read error. The chain joins TRBV4-3 to TRBJ2-7; 9 bases are shared with TRBD1. Germline V gives CDR1 LGHNA, CDR2 YSLEER. There are 16 residues in the CDR3. This CDR3 is CGSSQDRSGQGHEQYF. CDR3 DNA sequence: TGCGGCAGCAGCCAAGATAGATCGGGACAGGGCCACGAGCAGTACTTC.

This chain links TRBV5-1 with TRBJ2-1; 7 nucleotides agree with TRBD1. Trimming cost V 4 bases and J 1 base; bases outside gene matches: 5. The germline CDR1 and CDR2 sequences are SGHRS and YFSETQ. The CDR3 sequence is 15 residues long. CDR3 region: CASSVTGPSYNEQFF. Here the CDR3 DNA reads TGCGCCAGCAGCGTGACAGGGCCGTCCTACAATGAGCAGTTCTTC.

The rearrangement uses TRBV4-3 and TRBJ2-1; 14 bases align to TRBD2. The junction had 3 bases not matched to a gene; V was cut back by 2 bases and J by 6 bases. The CDR3 is 16 residues long. Germline values: CDR1 LGHNA, CDR2 YSLEER. In DNA, the CDR3 is TGCGCCAGCAGCCAATTGACTAGCGGGAGGGGCAATGAGCAGTTCTTC. Its translation: CASSQLTSGRGNEQFF.

V gene TRBV4-3 combines with J gene TRBJ2-7, with unresolved D. Germline values: CDR1 LGHNA, CDR2 YSLEER. The CDR3 is 14 amino acids. V shed 0 bases and J shed 5 bases, with 11 bases lying between them. CDR3 bases: TGCGCCAGCAGCCAAGACGGCAGTTACAACGAGCAGTACTTC. Residues: CASSQDGSYNEQYF.

CDR3 nucleotides: TGTGCCAGCTCATCGACCCCTTCCCCTAGCACAGATACGCAGTATTTT. Amino acids: CASSSTPSPSTDTQYF. This chain connects TRBV18 to TRBJ2-3; D is undetermined. Germline lookup yields CDR1 KGHSH and CDR2 LQKENI. V dropped 5 bases and J dropped 0 bases, with 15 bases sitting between them. The CDR3 covers 16 residues.

V usage is TRBV7-2 and J usage is TRBJ2-7; TRBD1 agrees at 9 bases. Germline CDR1 reads SGHTA; CDR2 reads FQGNSA. The CDR3 has 16 residues. V trimming: 1 base; J trimming: 6 bases; junction bases outside the gene matches: 10. The DNA of the CDR3 is TGTGCCAGCAGCTTAGTGCCGGGACAGGGATACGGCGAGCAGTACTTC. Encoded protein: CASSLVPGQGYGEQYF.

This chain connects TRBV7-7 to TRBJ2-5; D possibly corresponds to TRBD2 (6 bases). Germline V gives CDR1 SSHAT, CDR2 FNYEAQ (reference sequence). CDR3 length: 14 residues. DNA for the CDR3: TGTGCTAGCGGCCCGGCGGGGTACCAAGAGACCCAGTACTTC. This gives the protein CASGPAGYQETQYF.